The 14 T cell receptor beta chains below all came from one sample that was sequenced in a study of regulatory T cells in long-lasting Graves disease. The time point denotes: newly diagnosed GD, antithyroid drugs for less than 3 months. The TCR library was made from RNA that had been extracted from PBMCs in TRIzol. Sequencing libraries for TCR beta were prepared with iRepertoire HTBI primers and Arm-PCR of CDR3 regions. TCRdb re-called the multiplex PCR reads with MiXCR, one entry per CDR3 protein. This table holds approximately 210,000 distinct CDR3 sequences, 15% to 20% found once. This material consisted of peripheral blood mononuclear cells (PBMCs), taken at new diagnosis, from a patient treated with antithyroid drugs. These receptors all come from a female donor with Graves disease.

This clonotype was recorded at least ten times. This rearrangement joins TRBV7-9 to TRBJ2-1; tentative D call: TRBD2 (6 bases). The CDR3 consists of 13 residues. Germline lookup yields CDR1 SEHNR and CDR2 FQNEAQ (reference sequence). V was shortened by 1 base and J by 7 bases, with 8 bases between the two germline ends. DNA for the CDR3: TGTGCCAGCAGCTTAGGCGGGATGAATGAGCAGTTCTTC. It yields the protein CASSLGGMNEQFF.

This clonotype was recorded many times. The chain employs TRBV9 and TRBJ2-2, with 8 bases aligning to TRBD2. The V segment lost 6 bases and the J segment 5 bases; nucleotides outside the gene matches: 6. The CDR3 is 14 amino acids. Germline CDR1 SGDLS, CDR2 YYNGEE. The CDR3 here is CASKAGVETGELFF. The CDR3, as DNA: TGTGCCAGCAAAGCGGGAGTGGAGACCGGGGAGCTGTTTTTT.

This clonotype was counted many times. The chain links TRBV10-3 to TRBJ2-7; weak D call: TRBD2 (5 bases). Germline V CDR1 and CDR2: ENHRY, SYGVKD. This CDR3 is built from 16 residues. Trimming removed 0 bases at V and 0 bases at J, with 12 bases between. The CDR3 is CAISESTAGGSYEQYF. CDR3 nucleotide sequence: TGTGCCATCAGTGAGTCGACGGCAGGAGGCTCCTACGAGCAGTACTTC.

The chain is built from TRBV2 and TRBJ2-1, with D perhaps given as TRBD1 or TRBD2 (5 bases each). The DNA matches TRBJ2-5 better at its end, which makes the J call doubtful. The CDR3 has 15 residues. Per germline, CDR1 SNHLY and CDR2 FYNNEI. CDR3 DNA sequence: TGTGCCAGCAGTGACACAGGTGTGGGGGAAGAGACCCAGTACTTC. Its translation is CASSDTGVGEETQYF.

This clonotype was recorded many times. This chain links TRBV7-2 with TRBJ2-7; TRBD2 is a possible D gene (6 bases). From germline, CDR1 is SGHTA and CDR2 FQGNSA. This CDR3 region has 12 residues. V was cut by 4 bases and J by 9 bases, with 13 bases left in between. CDR3 amino acids: CASSSGVRSQYF. The CDR3 DNA reads as TGTGCCAGCAGCTCGGGGGTTCGATCGCAGTACTTC.

This clonotype was counted many times. The J gene is TRBJ1-4, the V gene TRBV10-3; the D is unclear. This CDR3 has 13 residues. The V end was cut by 6 bases, the J end by 4 bases, with 9 bases between. In germline, CDR1 is ENHRY, CDR2 SYGVKD. Here the CDR3 reads CAISEVLNEKLFF. CDR3 DNA sequence: TGTGCCATCAGCGAGGTTCTTAATGAAAAACTGTTTTTT.

J is TRBJ2-1 and V is TRBV7-3; 7 bases map to TRBD2. V lost 5 bases and J lost 7; bases outside the gene matches: 14. The V gene's germline CDR1 is SGHTA and CDR2 FQGTGA. CDR3 size: 16 residues. The CDR3 coding sequence is TGTGCCAGCAGCCCCCGTGGCGGCGGGAGTAGGAATGAGCAGTTCTTC. It is translated as CASSPRGGGSRNEQFF. The entire variable domain, with the rest obtained from reference TRBV7-3 and TRBJ2-1, is as follows: GAGVSQTPSNKVTEKGKYVELRCDPISGHTALYWYRQSLGQGPEFLIYFQGTGAADDSGLPNDRFFAVRPEGSVSTLKIQRTERGDSAVYLCASSPRGGGSRNEQFFGPGTRLTVL.

This clonotype showed up many times. The chain carries TRBV6-1 and TRBJ2-1; possibly TRBD1 for D (6 bases). The CDR3 is 14 amino acids. Trimming removed 6 bases at V and 2 bases at J, with 11 bases between. Germline CDR1 is MNHNS and CDR2 is SASEGT. CDR3 coding DNA: TGTGCCAGCAGGGAGACAGGAGCCTACAATGAGCAGTTCTTC. Amino acids: CASRETGAYNEQFF.

This clonotype was detected ten times or more. This sequence joins TRBV29-1 and TRBJ2-3; TRBD1 agrees at 7 bases. The length of the CDR3 is 15 residues. The junction had 7 bases not matched to a gene; V was cut back by 4 bases and J by 0 bases. Germline V gene data show CDR1 as SQVTM and CDR2 as ANQGSEA. The CDR3 region has the DNA TGCAGCGTTGGGGACAGCCGAACTAGCACAGATACGCAGTATTTT. This sequence encodes CSVGDSRTSTDTQYF.

At least ten counts were recorded for this clonotype. J is TRBJ1-5 and V is TRBV2; 7 positions match TRBD1. This CDR3 is 16 amino acids long. Germline V gene sequence: CDR1 SNHLY, CDR2 FYNNEI. The V segment lost 6 bases and the J segment 1 base; nucleotides outside the gene matches: 9. CDR3 DNA sequence: TGTGCCAGCAGAAAGGGGGCCAGCCTCAGCAATCAGCCCCAGCATTTT. The encoded protein is CASRKGASLSNQPQHF.

Many counts were recorded for this clonotype. The V and J genes are TRBV12-3 or TRBV12-4 and TRBJ2-5, with D tentatively TRBD1 (5 bases). Trimming cost V 6 bases and J 5 bases, with 13 bases left between them. The CDR3 totals 13 residues. Written as DNA, the CDR3 is TGTGCCAGCAGCCGACAGCTGTGGGAGACCCAGTACTTC. Its protein product is CASSRQLWETQYF.

At least ten counts were recorded for this clonotype. The rearrangement joins TRBV18 to TRBJ2-2; D remains unclear. The CDR3 runs 15 residues. With 4 bases removed from V and 4 bases from J, the gap between germline ends came to 13 bases. From germline, CDR1 is KGHSH and CDR2 LQKENI. The chain's CDR3 is CASSHRQPGTGELFF. DNA of the CDR3: TGTGCCAGCTCACATCGGCAACCAGGCACCGGGGAGCTGTTTTTT.

This clonotype was seen at least ten times. The chain links TRBV20-1 to TRBJ2-1, with D perhaps matching TRBD2 (6 bases). Germline values: CDR1 DFQATT, CDR2 SNEGSKA (reference sequence). CDR3 length equals 17 residues. Between the trimmed V and J ends, which lost 5 bases and 1 base, there was a span of 21 bases. The CDR3 DNA is TGCAGTGCTCCCCGGCGTAGGGGCGGGGCTTCCTACAATGAGCAGTTCTTC. It specifies CSAPRRRGGASYNEQFF.

This clonotype has ten or more counts. CDR3 DNA sequence: TGTGCCATCTCTATACAGGGCACAGATACGCAGTATTTT. Amino acids: CAISIQGTDTQYF. This rearrangement joins TRBV10-3 to TRBJ2-3; a possible D gene is TRBD1 (5 bases). Germline CDR1 and CDR2: ENHRY and SYGVKD. Trimming left V 8 bases short and J 1 base short, with 10 bases between. The length of the CDR3 is 13 residues.